One and the same sample provided the 7 T cell receptor beta chains below, sequenced in a study of T cell responses to AZD1222 COVID-19 vaccine. Clones were sequenced by immunoSEQ multiplex PCR, and TCRdb holds only the in-frame ones, with some missing. The table shows 150,000 or so clones, with about 89% occurring only once. The sequencing used peripheral blood, collected 28 days after the second AZD1222 dose. The source of these receptors is an adult who received the AZD1222 COVID-19 vaccine.

The J gene is TRBJ1-4, the V gene TRBV10-3; D unclear. V gave up 6 bases and J gave up 0 bases, with 8 bases separating them. The CDR3 runs to 14 residues. Germline CDR1 ENHRY, CDR2 SYGVKD. The CDR3 spells CAISSRATNEKLFF. CDR3 DNA: TGTGCCATCAGCTCGAGAGCAACTAATGAAAAACTGTTTTTT.

The chain uses TRBV19 and TRBJ1-6; 10 nucleotides line up with TRBD1. Germline V gives CDR1 LNHDA, CDR2 SQIVND (reference sequence). Unmatched junction bases numbered 5, after V lost 3 bases and J lost 0 bases. The CDR3 is 18 amino acids. The CDR3 coding sequence is TGTGCCAGTAGTATTGTGGGGGACAGGGGCTCCTATAATTCACCCCTCCACTTT. It yields the protein CASSIVGDRGSYNSPLHF.

The gene calls are TRBV7-8 and TRBJ1-5; D possibly corresponds to TRBD1 (6 bases). The V end was cut by 5 bases, the J end by 5 bases, with 19 bases between. CDR3 size: 16 residues. CDR1 is SGHVS and CDR2 is FQNEAQ in the germline V gene. In DNA, the CDR3 is TGTGCCAGCAGCCCCTGGGGGGCAGTCTCCGATCAGCCCCAGCATTTT. The encoded protein is CASSPWGAVSDQPQHF.

This clone was observed once. V gene TRBV18 combines with J gene TRBJ1-1, with a possible D match to TRBD1 (5 bases). The germline CDR1 and CDR2 sequences are KGHSH and LQKENI. V lost 5 bases, J lost 0 bases, and 10 bases lay in between. The CDR3 spans 14 residues. The DNA of the CDR3 is TGTGCCAGCTCATGGCAGGGTTTGAACACTGAAGCTTTCTTT. It specifies CASSWQGLNTEAFF.

This clone was seen just once. V is TRBV5-1 and J is TRBJ2-1; D gene unclear. Trimming removed 4 bases from V and 4 bases from J, with 12 bases in between. The CDR3 contains 14 residues. In germline, CDR1 is SGHRS, CDR2 YFSETQ. The CDR3 DNA follows: TGCGCCAGCAGCCTTGGATCAGGTTACAATGAGCAGTTCTTC. Protein product: CASSLGSGYNEQFF.

V is TRBV7-2 and J is TRBJ2-3, with D perhaps matching TRBD2 (6 bases). With 1 base removed from V and 8 bases from J, the gap between germline ends came to 19 bases. There are 16 residues in the CDR3. In germline, CDR1 is SGHTA, CDR2 FQGNSA. The CDR3 loop reads CASSLVVDYQEVTQYF. CDR3 DNA sequence: TGTGCCAGCAGCTTAGTAGTGGACTACCAAGAGGTTACGCAGTATTTT.

The chain carries TRBV28 and TRBJ2-4, with D possibly being TRBD1 or TRBD2 (5 bases each). Trimming stripped 9 bases from V and 0 bases from J, with 21 bases between. Germline CDR1 and CDR2: MDHEN and SYDVKM. The length of the CDR3 is 17 residues. CDR3 sequence: CASWDGGTTLAKNIQYF. The CDR3 region has the DNA TGTGCCAGTTGGGACGGAGGAACGACGCTAGCCAAAAACATTCAGTACTTC.